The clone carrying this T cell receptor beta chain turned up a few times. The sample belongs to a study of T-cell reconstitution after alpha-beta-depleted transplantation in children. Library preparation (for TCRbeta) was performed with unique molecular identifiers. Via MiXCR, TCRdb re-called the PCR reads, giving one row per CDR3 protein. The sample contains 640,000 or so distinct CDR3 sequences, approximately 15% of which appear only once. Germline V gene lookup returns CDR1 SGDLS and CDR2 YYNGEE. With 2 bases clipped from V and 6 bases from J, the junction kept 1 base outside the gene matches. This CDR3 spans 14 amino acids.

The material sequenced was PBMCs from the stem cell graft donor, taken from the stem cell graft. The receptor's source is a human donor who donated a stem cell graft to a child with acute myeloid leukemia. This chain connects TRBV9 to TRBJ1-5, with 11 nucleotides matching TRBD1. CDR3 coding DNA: TGTGCCAGCAGCGTCGGACAGGGGGCTCAGCCCCAGCATTTT. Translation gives CASSVGQGAQPQHF.